This T cell receptor (beta chain) came from a study of blood T cell repertoires in COVID-19. Background on the study: The United States, Italy and Spain supplied acute and convalescent COVID-19 samples.

Clones were read by immunoSEQ multiplex PCR, and TCRdb kept only the in-frame ones, dropping some. The sample records roughly 91,000 clones, more than 75% being singletons. With 6 bases clipped from V and 2 bases from J, the junction kept 8 bases outside the gene matches. Per germline, CDR1 KGHSH and CDR2 LQKENI. CDR3 length equals 15 residues. The chain employs TRBV18 and TRBJ2-7, with 9 bases matching TRBD1. The TCR was taken from a woman older than 75 with acute or convalescent COVID-19. Sequences were obtained from peripheral blood. The DNA of the CDR3 is TGTGCCAGCTCCCTAGGACAGGGGTCGACCTACGAGCAGTACTTC. Translated: CASSLGQGSTYEQYF.